The rows below give T cell receptor beta chains drawn from one sample of a study of blood T cells in healthy people across ages. TCRdb reprocessed the 5' RACE reads with MiXCR, giving one entry per CDR3 protein. Of under 2,000,000 distinct CDR3 sequences detected, 49% appear once; the ten largest clones hold roughly 2%. The sequenced sample consisted of blood. These receptors all stem from a woman between 40 and 55 years old in good health. Each CDR3 is given with its conserved first and last residue. D genes are given only for firm matches. Where a row states a size, it is once, few, many or the class of an expanded clone; other rows omit it.

j_gene: TRBJ1-4
abundance: NA
d_gene: TRBD1
v_gene: TRBV20-1
CDR3aa: CSAISTGRGEKLFF
CDR3nt: TGCAGTGCTATTTCGACAGGGAGGGGAGAAAAACTGTTTTTT

j_gene: TRBJ2-7
abundance: few
d_gene: NA
v_gene: TRBV12-3/TRBV12-4
CDR3aa: CASSSQGRVYTYEQYF
CDR3nt: TGTGCCAGCAGTTCACAGGGTCGGGTATACACCTACGAGCAGTACTTC

j_gene: TRBJ2-1
abundance: NA
d_gene: TRBD2
v_gene: TRBV3-1
CDR3aa: CASSQVETSGDEQFF
CDR3nt: TGTGCCAGCAGCCAAGTTGAGACTAGCGGAGATGAGCAGTTCTTC

j_gene: TRBJ2-7
abundance: few
d_gene: NA
v_gene: TRBV5-5
CDR3aa: CASSQGTSAQYF
CDR3nt: TGTGCCAGCAGCCAAGGAACAAGTGCGCAGTACTTC

j_gene: TRBJ2-7
abundance: NA
d_gene: NA
v_gene: TRBV20-1
CDR3aa: CSASGNHYEQYF
CDR3nt: TGCAGTGCTAGTGGAAACCACTACGAGCAGTACTTC

j_gene: TRBJ2-7
abundance: NA
d_gene: NA
v_gene: TRBV7-2
CDR3aa: CASSQRGYYERYF
CDR3nt: TGTGCCAGCAGCCAGAGGGGTTACTACGAGCGGTACTTC

j_gene: TRBJ2-5
abundance: NA
d_gene: TRBD2
v_gene: TRBV20-1
CDR3aa: CSARDLAGGLQETQYF
CDR3nt: TGCAGTGCTAGAGATCTAGCGGGGGGTCTCCAAGAGACCCAGTACTTC

j_gene: TRBJ2-3
abundance: NA
d_gene: TRBD2
v_gene: TRBV24-1
CDR3aa: CATSEPGTSGGTDTQYF
CDR3nt: TGTGCCACCAGTGAACCGGGGACTAGCGGGGGCACAGATACGCAGTATTTT

j_gene: TRBJ2-1
abundance: NA
d_gene: NA
v_gene: TRBV20-1
CDR3aa: CSADGGLLAGNEQFF
CDR3nt: TGCAGTGCTGATGGGGGGCTTCTCGCGGGCAATGAGCAGTTCTTC

j_gene: TRBJ2-5
abundance: NA
d_gene: TRBD2
v_gene: TRBV29-1
CDR3aa: CSVEGLAAYQETQYF
CDR3nt: TGCAGCGTTGAAGGTCTAGCGGCGTACCAAGAGACCCAGTACTTC

j_gene: TRBJ2-1
abundance: NA
d_gene: TRBD2
v_gene: TRBV4-1
CDR3aa: CASSQEGGGFTSSYNEQFF
CDR3nt: TGCGCCAGCAGCCAAGAAGGCGGGGGGTTTACGAGCTCCTACAATGAGCAGTTCTTC

j_gene: TRBJ2-3
abundance: few
d_gene: TRBD1
v_gene: TRBV7-3
CDR3aa: CASSSTGFTDTQYF
CDR3nt: TGTGCCAGCAGCTCGACAGGGTTCACAGATACGCAGTATTTT

j_gene: TRBJ1-6
abundance: NA
d_gene: NA
v_gene: TRBV12-3/TRBV12-4
CDR3aa: CASSLAGGSGSPLHF
CDR3nt: TGTGCCAGCAGTTTGGCGGGGGGCTCGGGTTCACCCCTCCACTTT

j_gene: TRBJ2-1
abundance: NA
d_gene: NA
v_gene: TRBV28
CDR3aa: CASEPGGSPMNNEQFF
CDR3nt: TGTGCCAGCGAGCCGGGGGGCAGTCCTATGAACAATGAGCAGTTCTTC

j_gene: TRBJ2-7
abundance: NA
d_gene: TRBD1
v_gene: TRBV24-1
CDR3aa: CATSDVGQGGREQYF
CDR3nt: TGTGCCACCAGTGACGTCGGACAGGGGGGGCGCGAGCAGTACTTC

j_gene: TRBJ1-2
abundance: few
d_gene: NA
v_gene: TRBV20-1
CDR3aa: CSARVPAEGYTF
CDR3nt: TGCAGTGCTAGAGTTCCGGCGGAGGGCTACACCTTC

j_gene: TRBJ2-7
abundance: few
d_gene: NA
v_gene: TRBV6-2/TRBV6-3
CDR3aa: CASINGDSYEQYF
CDR3nt: TGTGCCAGCATAAACGGGGATTCCTACGAGCAGTACTTC

j_gene: TRBJ2-4
abundance: few
d_gene: NA
v_gene: TRBV12-3/TRBV12-4
CDR3aa: CASSLSDIQYF
CDR3nt: TGTGCCAGCAGCTTGTCAGACATTCAGTACTTC

j_gene: TRBJ2-7
abundance: NA
d_gene: NA
v_gene: TRBV5-1
CDR3aa: CASSLQEGYEQYF
CDR3nt: TGCGCCAGCAGCTTGCAGGAGGGGTACGAGCAGTACTTC

j_gene: TRBJ2-3
abundance: NA
d_gene: NA
v_gene: TRBV27
CDR3aa: CASSLGASGTDTQYF
CDR3nt: TGTGCCAGCAGTTTAGGGGCTAGCGGCACAGATACGCAGTATTTT

j_gene: TRBJ2-3
abundance: NA
d_gene: NA
v_gene: TRBV4-3
CDR3aa: CASSQVWGAPTDTQYF
CDR3nt: TGCGCCAGCAGCCAAGTCTGGGGGGCCCCCACAGATACGCAGTATTTT

j_gene: TRBJ1-5
abundance: few
d_gene: NA
v_gene: TRBV10-3
CDR3aa: CAIRATGHNQPQHF
CDR3nt: TGTGCCATCAGGGCAACAGGGCACAATCAGCCCCAGCATTTT

j_gene: TRBJ2-3
abundance: NA
d_gene: TRBD2
v_gene: TRBV7-2
CDR3aa: CASSLASSGGARTDTQYF
CDR3nt: TGTGCCAGCAGCTTAGCCTCTAGCGGGGGGGCGAGGACAGATACGCAGTATTTT

j_gene: TRBJ1-5
abundance: once
d_gene: NA
v_gene: TRBV6-6
CDR3aa: CASLEGLSNQPQHF
CDR3nt: TGTGCCAGCCTCGAGGGTTTGAGCAATCAGCCCCAGCATTTT

j_gene: TRBJ2-7
abundance: NA
d_gene: NA
v_gene: TRBV9
CDR3aa: CASSVATTGSSYEQYF
CDR3nt: TGTGCCAGCAGCGTGGCCACTACAGGGAGCTCCTACGAGCAGTACTTC

j_gene: TRBJ2-5
abundance: NA
d_gene: NA
v_gene: TRBV15
CDR3aa: CATGGMEGETQYF
CDR3nt: TGTGCCACCGGAGGGATGGAGGGGGAGACCCAGTACTTC

j_gene: TRBJ1-6
abundance: NA
d_gene: NA
v_gene: TRBV7-2
CDR3aa: CASSSLGALHF
CDR3nt: TGTGCCAGCAGCTCCCTTGGGGCCCTCCACTTT

j_gene: TRBJ2-1
abundance: NA
d_gene: NA
v_gene: TRBV18
CDR3aa: CASSPTRRSAYNEQFF
CDR3nt: TGTGCCAGCTCACCAACCAGAAGGTCTGCCTACAATGAGCAGTTCTTC

j_gene: TRBJ2-3
abundance: many
d_gene: NA
v_gene: TRBV28
CDR3aa: CASSFGGLTDTQYF
CDR3nt: TGTGCCAGCAGTTTCGGGGGGCTGACAGATACGCAGTATTTT

j_gene: TRBJ1-5
abundance: NA
d_gene: NA
v_gene: TRBV7-2
CDR3aa: CASSSAGGRQPQHF
CDR3nt: TGTGCCAGCAGCTCAGCGGGGGGAAGGCAGCCCCAGCATTTT

j_gene: TRBJ2-2
abundance: few
d_gene: NA
v_gene: TRBV4-3
CDR3aa: CASSQELSLAGNTGELFF
CDR3nt: TGCGCCAGCAGCCAAGAACTCTCACTAGCTGGGAACACCGGGGAGCTGTTTTTT

j_gene: TRBJ1-2
abundance: NA
d_gene: NA
v_gene: TRBV5-1
CDR3aa: CASSSEGGTYGYTF
CDR3nt: TGCGCCAGCAGCTCGGAGGGCGGCACTTATGGCTACACCTTC

j_gene: TRBJ2-5
abundance: NA
d_gene: NA
v_gene: TRBV9
CDR3aa: CASSAKAYNEQYF
CDR3nt: TGTGCCAGCAGCGCTAAGGCCTACAATGAGCAGTACTTC

j_gene: TRBJ2-3
abundance: NA
d_gene: TRBD2
v_gene: TRBV20-1
CDR3aa: CSAEGGTSRSRDTQYF
CDR3nt: TGCAGTGCAGAGGGAGGGACTAGCAGGTCCAGAGATACGCAGTATTTT

j_gene: TRBJ2-5
abundance: NA
d_gene: NA
v_gene: TRBV6-2/TRBV6-3
CDR3aa: CASSYSEIFSGTERETQYF
CDR3nt: TGTGCCAGCAGTTACTCGGAGATTTTTAGCGGCACAGAAAGAGAGACCCAGTACTTC

j_gene: TRBJ2-3
abundance: NA
d_gene: TRBD1
v_gene: TRBV15
CDR3aa: CATSIGQGSTDTRYF
CDR3nt: TGTGCCACCAGCATCGGACAGGGGAGCACAGATACGCGGTATTTT

j_gene: TRBJ2-7
abundance: few
d_gene: NA
v_gene: TRBV6-6
CDR3aa: CASSYRDTDYEQYF
CDR3nt: TGTGCCAGCAGTTACCGGGACACCGACTACGAGCAGTACTTC

j_gene: TRBJ2-4
abundance: few
d_gene: NA
v_gene: TRBV25-1
CDR3aa: CASSETIERPPAKNIQYF
CDR3nt: TGTGCCAGCAGTGAAACGATAGAGCGGCCACCAGCCAAAAACATTCAGTACTTC

j_gene: TRBJ1-4
abundance: NA
d_gene: TRBD1
v_gene: TRBV7-9
CDR3aa: CASSSTRDRDEKLFF
CDR3nt: TGTGCCAGCAGCTCAACCCGGGACAGGGACGAAAAACTGTTTTTT

j_gene: TRBJ2-1
abundance: NA
d_gene: NA
v_gene: TRBV27
CDR3aa: CASSLGTWNEQFF
CDR3nt: TGTGCCAGCAGTTTAGGGACCTGGAATGAGCAGTTCTTC

j_gene: TRBJ1-2
abundance: NA
d_gene: NA
v_gene: TRBV20-1
CDR3aa: CSASSGSGYTF
CDR3nt: TGCAGTGCTAGCTCCGGTTCAGGCTACACCTTC

j_gene: TRBJ2-7
abundance: few
d_gene: NA
v_gene: TRBV7-9
CDR3aa: CASSPSDKRKSSYEQYF
CDR3nt: TGTGCCAGCAGCCCGTCCGACAAACGGAAGAGCTCCTACGAGCAGTACTTC

j_gene: TRBJ1-2
abundance: NA
d_gene: NA
v_gene: TRBV6-5
CDR3aa: CASRPPGAGGYTF
CDR3nt: TGTGCCAGCAGACCCCCGGGGGCTGGTGGCTACACCTTC

j_gene: TRBJ2-7
abundance: few
d_gene: NA
v_gene: TRBV6-6
CDR3aa: CASGIAGFEQYF
CDR3nt: TGTGCCAGCGGCATTGCAGGGTTCGAGCAGTACTTC

j_gene: TRBJ2-5
abundance: many
d_gene: NA
v_gene: TRBV4-3
CDR3aa: CASSQDQSRQETQYF
CDR3nt: TGCGCCAGCAGCCAAGATCAAAGCAGACAAGAGACCCAGTACTTC

j_gene: TRBJ2-3
abundance: once
d_gene: NA
v_gene: TRBV20-1
CDR3aa: CSARPPPTLDTQYF
CDR3nt: TGCAGTGCTAGGCCCCCCCCTACACTAGATACGCAGTATTTT

j_gene: TRBJ2-7
abundance: NA
d_gene: TRBD1
v_gene: TRBV9
CDR3aa: CASSAFGTGNNEQYF
CDR3nt: TGTGCCAGCAGCGCCTTCGGGACAGGGAACAATGAGCAGTACTTC

j_gene: TRBJ2-7
abundance: NA
d_gene: NA
v_gene: TRBV6-6
CDR3aa: CACLEQGAYEQYF
CDR3nt: TGTGCCTGCCTAGAGCAGGGCGCCTACGAGCAGTACTTC

j_gene: TRBJ1-2
abundance: NA
d_gene: TRBD1
v_gene: TRBV7-6
CDR3aa: CASSLEAWDSPNYGYTF
CDR3nt: TGTGCCAGCAGCTTAGAAGCCTGGGACAGTCCTAACTATGGCTACACCTTC

j_gene: TRBJ2-1
abundance: NA
d_gene: TRBD1
v_gene: TRBV7-3
CDR3aa: CASSLGTGIPQFF
CDR3nt: TGTGCCAGCAGCCTCGGGACAGGGATTCCCCAGTTCTTC

j_gene: TRBJ2-3
abundance: few
d_gene: NA
v_gene: TRBV24-1
CDR3aa: CATSDGQNTDTQYF
CDR3nt: TGTGCCACCAGTGATGGACAGAACACAGATACGCAGTATTTT

j_gene: TRBJ2-5
abundance: NA
d_gene: NA
v_gene: TRBV5-1
CDR3aa: CASSQWTRRYQETQYF
CDR3nt: TGCGCCAGCAGCCAATGGACACGTCGGTACCAAGAGACCCAGTACTTC

j_gene: TRBJ1-2
abundance: NA
d_gene: NA
v_gene: TRBV28
CDR3aa: CASSDIPPAVYGYTF
CDR3nt: TGTGCCAGCAGTGATATCCCCCCAGCCGTCTATGGCTACACCTTC

j_gene: TRBJ2-1
abundance: NA
d_gene: NA
v_gene: TRBV6-6
CDR3aa: CASSYLGFSNNEQFF
CDR3nt: TGTGCCAGCAGTTACTTGGGGTTTAGTAACAATGAGCAGTTCTTC

j_gene: TRBJ2-3
abundance: NA
d_gene: TRBD1
v_gene: TRBV12-3/TRBV12-4
CDR3aa: CASRDTGGRSTDTQYF
CDR3nt: TGTGCCAGCAGAGACACAGGGGGCCGCAGCACAGATACGCAGTATTTT

j_gene: TRBJ2-4
abundance: few
d_gene: TRBD2
v_gene: TRBV20-1
CDR3aa: CSARGTSDDGLAKNIQYF
CDR3nt: TGCAGTGCTAGAGGGACTAGCGACGATGGCCTAGCCAAAAACATTCAGTACTTC

j_gene: TRBJ2-5
abundance: NA
d_gene: TRBD2
v_gene: TRBV29-1
CDR3aa: CSAPPSSGQETQYF
CDR3nt: TGCAGCGCTCCACCTTCTAGCGGGCAAGAGACCCAGTACTTC

j_gene: TRBJ2-1
abundance: NA
d_gene: NA
v_gene: TRBV12-3/TRBV12-4
CDR3aa: CASSFFHEQFF
CDR3nt: TGTGCCAGCAGTTTCTTCCACGAGCAGTTCTTC

j_gene: TRBJ2-7
abundance: NA
d_gene: TRBD1
v_gene: TRBV28
CDR3aa: CASRETGFPYPYEQYF
CDR3nt: TGTGCCAGCAGAGAGACAGGGTTCCCCTACCCCTACGAGCAGTACTTC